Detailed here is one T cell receptor (beta chain). The data were taken from a study of CD8 T cells in ankylosing spondylitis. MiXCR was run by TCRdb on the 5' RACE reads, yielding one entry per CDR3 protein. The profile shows 200,000 to 250,000 distinct CDR3 sequences, approximately 10% of them singletons. Sequencing was done on a sample of blood, either unsorted or a sorted T cell fraction (not recorded which). The clonotype was recovered from a male donor with ankylosing spondylitis or in good health (not recorded which).

Written as DNA, the CDR3 is TGTGCCAGCAGCCTAGGCAACACCTACAATGAGCAGTTCTTC. It yields the protein CASSLGNTYNEQFF. The V call is TRBV7-9, the J call TRBJ2-1; D remains ambiguous. The germline CDR1 and CDR2 sequences are SEHNR and FQNEAQ (reference sequence). This CDR3 has 14 residues. With 5 bases removed from V and 2 bases from J, the gap between germline ends came to 10 bases. The whole variable domain, filled in from reference TRBV7-9 and TRBJ2-1, reads DTGVSQNPRHKITKRGQNVTFRCDPISEHNRLYWYRQTLGQGPEFLTYFQNEAQLEKSRLLSDRFSAERPKGSFSTLEIQRTEQGDSAMYLCASSLGNTYNEQFFGPGTRLTVL.